The clone carrying this TCR beta chain appeared a few times. Antigen unknown. This sample was included in a study of early T cells in non-severe SARS-CoV-2 infection. Study details: Chains stayed unpaired after sequencing of bulk RNA from unsorted whole blood. General study points: Matches to VDJdb favored anti-spike CD8 responses and missed private and CD4 specificities.

Germline CDR1 and CDR2: KGHSH and LQKENI. The CDR3 length is 17 residues. The ends lost 6 bases at V and 0 bases at J; junction bases unmatched: 6. Unique molecular identifiers were attached to individual cDNA molecules. MiXCR, applied by TCRdb to the 5' RACE reads, yields one record per CDR3 protein. Of some 57,000 distinct CDR3 sequences listed, 9.3% were seen once; the top ten hold less than 25%. Sequencing was done on a sample of whole blood. This TCR came from an adult who was a healthcare worker with PCR-confirmed SARS-CoV-2 infection or an uninfected control (not recorded which). The chain uses TRBV18 and TRBJ2-1; the match to TRBD2 covers 12 bases. This CDR3 is CASSPLAGGLSYNEQFF. CDR3 sequence (DNA): TGTGCCAGCTCTCCTCTAGCGGGGGGGCTCTCCTACAATGAGCAGTTCTTC.